Listed below are T cell receptor beta chains from one sample, sequenced in a study of cytomegalovirus exposure and HLA in healthy donors. Repertoires were generated with immunoSEQ multiplex PCR, while TCRdb's copy carries only in-frame clones and drops some. This table has approximately 300,000 clones, about nine tenths appearing once. The sequenced material came from PBMCs. Every receptor here comes from a woman in her 30s in good health and CMV-seropositive. Both conserved end residues are part of each CDR3. The order of the fields is clone size, V gene, D gene, J gene, CDR3 protein, CDR3 DNA. The D gene is left open where the match is weak. Clone size is not always given. Where it is, it says once, few, many or a class for expanded clones.

.	TRBV7-2	.	TRBJ2-7	CASSKGHLYEQYF	TGTGCCAGCAGCAAGGGACACCTCTACGAGCAGTACTTC
.	TRBV4-2	.	TRBJ1-2	CASSFHLGYTF	TGTGCCAGCAGCTTCCACTTGGGCTACACCTTC
once	TRBV5-4	TRBD2	TRBJ2-7	CASREGTSGRQYF	TGTGCCAGCAGAGAAGGGACTAGCGGGAGGCAGTACTTC
.	TRBV10-3	TRBD1	TRBJ1-5	CAISLTGPREPQHF	TGTGCCATCAGTTTGACAGGGCCGCGAGAGCCCCAGCATTTT
.	TRBV7-6	.	TRBJ2-3	CASSLAMRGRDTQYF	TGTGCCAGCAGCTTAGCGATGAGGGGGAGGGATACGCAGTATTTT
.	TRBV6-5	.	TRBJ1-5	CASSYSGRSNQPQHF	TGTGCCAGCAGTTACTCGGGACGGAGCAATCAGCCCCAGCATTTT
few	TRBV7-8	.	TRBJ1-5	CASSLTGNSNQPQHF	TGTGCCAGCAGCTTAACAGGAAATAGCAATCAGCCCCAGCATTTT
.	TRBV28	.	TRBJ1-2	CASRLTGNYGYTF	TGTGCCAGCAGACTAACAGGGAACTATGGCTACACCTTC
.	TRBV6-5	.	TRBJ1-6	CASSRPLHF	TGTGCCAGCAGCCGACCCCTCCACTTT
.	TRBV30	.	TRBJ1-3	CAWSDGVSGNTIYF	TGTGCCTGGAGTGACGGTGTCTCTGGAAACACCATATATTTT
.	TRBV14	.	TRBJ1-2	CASSPSTAIRVYGYTF	TGTGCCAGCAGCCCCTCGACAGCGATTAGGGTCTATGGCTACACCTTC
.	TRBV7-6	.	TRBJ2-7	CASSLSDGSSYEQYF	TGTGCCAGCAGCCTATCGGACGGGAGCTCCTACGAGCAGTACTTC
.	TRBV27	TRBD2	TRBJ2-1	CASSPRGDDNEQFF	TGTGCCAGCAGCCCGCGGGGGGATGACAATGAGCAGTTCTTC
.	TRBV15	.	TRBJ1-2	CATRGVGDYGYTF	TGTGCCACCAGGGGGGTAGGCGACTATGGCTACACCTTC
.	TRBV28	.	TRBJ1-6	CASSSPRGASSYNSPLHF	TGTGCCAGCAGTTCCCCCCGGGGGGCGAGCTCCTATAATTCACCCCTCCACTTT
.	TRBV20-1	.	TRBJ1-1	CSARPNTEAFF	TGCAGTGCTAGGCCTAACACTGAAGCTTTCTTT
.	TRBV5-1	.	TRBJ2-5	CASSHALQGSETQYF	TGCGCCAGCAGCCACGCACTCCAGGGGTCAGAGACCCAGTACTTC
.	TRBV2	.	TRBJ2-3	CASSQDTQYF	TGTGCCAGCAGTCAAGATACGCAGTATTTT
.	TRBV29-1	.	TRBJ1-1	CSVVSGATQAFF	TGCAGCGTTGTGAGTGGAGCGACTCAAGCTTTCTTT
.	TRBV29-1	TRBD2	TRBJ2-2	CSAWGTSGPRVGTGELFF	TGCAGCGCATGGGGGACTAGCGGCCCCCGGGTAGGCACCGGGGAGCTGTTTTTT
.	TRBV27	TRBD1	TRBJ2-7	CASSLSWDSIEQYF	TGTGCCAGCAGTTTATCGTGGGACAGCATCGAGCAGTACTTC
.	TRBV27	TRBD1	TRBJ1-1	CASSPGQGGTEAFF	TGTGCCAGCAGTCCGGGACAGGGAGGCACTGAAGCTTTCTTT
.	TRBV4-3	.	TRBJ2-3	CASSLGGAGDTQYF	TGCGCCAGCAGCCTAGGGGGAGCGGGAGATACGCAGTATTTT
.	TRBV2	TRBD1	TRBJ2-1	CASREGDRGDYNEQFF	TGTGCCAGCAGAGAAGGGGACAGGGGCGACTACAATGAGCAGTTCTTC
.	TRBV4-1	TRBD2	TRBJ2-7	CASSTTSGSYEQYF	TGCGCCAGCAGCACCACTAGCGGCTCCTACGAGCAGTACTTC
.	TRBV9	TRBD1	TRBJ1-1	CASSGQGAMNTEAFF	TGTGCCAGCAGCGGACAGGGGGCAATGAACACTGAAGCTTTCTTT
.	TRBV4-1	.	TRBJ1-1	CASSLHGTTNTEAFF	TGCGCCAGCAGCCTTCACGGGACAACGAACACTGAAGCTTTCTTT
.	TRBV27	.	TRBJ1-5	CASSLLGMRGNSNQPQHF	TGTGCCAGCAGTTTACTTGGAATGAGGGGAAATAGCAATCAGCCCCAGCATTTT
.	TRBV7-3	.	TRBJ2-6	CASSKTGSSGANVLTF	TGTGCCAGCAGCAAAACCGGGTCCTCTGGGGCCAACGTCCTGACTTTC
.	TRBV27	.	TRBJ1-6	CASSLSEQATLHF	TGTGCCAGCAGTTTATCGGAACAGGCGACCCTCCACTTT
.	TRBV5-1	.	TRBJ2-3	CASSQVASSTDTQYF	TGCGCCAGCAGTCAAGTCGCCTCTAGCACAGATACGCAGTATTTT
.	TRBV1	.	TRBJ2-7	CTSSPPQLAGGRFESEQYF	TGCACCAGCAGCCCCCCCCAACTAGCGGGAGGGCGATTCGAGTCGGAGCAGTACTTC
.	TRBV4-2	TRBD2	TRBJ2-2	CASSLGLADTGELFF	TGTGCCAGCAGCCTAGGACTAGCGGACACCGGGGAGCTGTTTTTT
.	TRBV18	.	TRBJ1-2	CASSPASSQLTQGYTF	TGTGCCAGCTCACCAGCGAGCAGCCAACTAACTCAGGGCTACACCTTC
.	TRBV28	.	TRBJ2-7	CACHRRNVYEQYF	TGTGCCTGCCATCGCAGAAACGTCTACGAGCAGTACTTC
.	TRBV11-3	.	TRBJ2-3	CASSSTSDTQYF	TGTGCCAGCAGCTCCACGTCAGATACGCAGTATTTT
.	TRBV7-9	.	TRBJ2-1	CASSAAGWQFF	TGTGCCAGCAGCGCCGCGGGCTGGCAGTTCTTC
.	TRBV12-5	.	TRBJ2-5	CASGLGRGETQYF	TGTGCTAGTGGTTTGGGACGAGGAGAGACCCAGTACTTC
.	TRBV7-6	.	TRBJ2-5	CASSRSVGQYF	TGTGCCAGCAGCCGTAGCGTAGGCCAGTACTTC
.	TRBV18	.	TRBJ1-3	CASSPAEGRSGNTIYF	TGTGCCAGCTCACCCGCGGAGGGTCGCTCTGGAAACACCATATATTTT